This entry lists 21 T cell receptor beta chains sequenced from one sample in a study of shared clonotypes between healthy human individuals. Terminally differentiated effector memory CD45RA+ cells were excluded from the naive CD8 cells, which were CD45RO-negative and positively selected for CCR7. Libraries were prepared by immunoSEQ multiplex PCR; TCRdb keeps only in-frame clonotypes and omits some of them. The data contain 800,000 to 950,000 clones, just over 95% of them singletons. Sample: naive CD8+ T cells sorted from blood. The receptors come from a man aged 25-40 years in good health.

V is TRBV27 and J is TRBJ2-5, with 7 nucleotides matching TRBD2. The CDR3 consists of 16 residues. The V segment lost 0 bases and the J segment 1 base; nucleotides outside the gene matches: 5. In germline, CDR1 is MNHEY, CDR2 SMNVEV (reference sequence). The CDR3 DNA sequence: TGTGCCAGCAGTTTATCATGGGACTACATCCAAGAGACCCAGTACTTC. Translated: CASSLSWDYIQETQYF.

The chain employs TRBV19 and TRBJ2-1; 8 positions match TRBD2. This CDR3 contains 13 residues. Germline CDR1 LNHDA, CDR2 SQIVND (reference sequence). Trimming at V came to 9 bases and at J to 4 bases, leaving 5 bases not matched to a gene. The CDR3 region has the DNA TGTGCCAGCGGGAGGGCCCAGTACAATGAGCAGTTCTTC. Protein product: CASGRAQYNEQFF.

This clone was observed a single time. The CDR3 bases are TGTGCCAGCAGTGACGGTTACAATCAGCCCCAGCATTTT. Translation: CASSDGYNQPQHF. The chain couples TRBV6-1 to TRBJ1-5; D not resolved. Trimming left V 3 bases short and J 3 bases short, with 6 bases between. This CDR3 region has 13 residues. Germline assignment: CDR1 MNHNS and CDR2 SASEGT.

V gene TRBV5-6 combines with J gene TRBJ2-3, with D perhaps TRBD1 (6 bases). The CDR3 length is 17 residues. The germline V gene encodes CDR1 SGHDT and CDR2 YYEEEE. V was clipped by 3 bases and J by 0 bases, with 17 bases between them. The CDR3 loop is CASSSGTTRISTDTQYF. CDR3 nucleotides: TGTGCCAGCAGCTCCGGGACAACTAGAATAAGCACAGATACGCAGTATTTT.

The chain employs TRBV7-2 and TRBJ2-7; 8 nucleotides align to TRBD1. The length of the CDR3 is 15 residues. V was clipped by 7 bases and J by 0 bases; unmatched bases: 8. Germline CDR1 is SGHTA and CDR2 is FQGNSA. The CDR3 region is CASTFAGQDSYEQYF. CDR3 sequence (DNA): TGTGCCAGCACGTTTGCGGGACAGGACTCCTACGAGCAGTACTTC.

J is TRBJ2-7 and V is TRBV14; TRBD1 matches 9 bases. CDR3 length: 15 residues. Germline lookup yields CDR1 SGHDN and CDR2 FVKESK. J was trimmed by 2 bases and V by 4 bases; bases with no gene match: 6. The CDR3 DNA sequence: TGTGCCAGCAGCCGTGGGACAGGGTCCGCCTACGAGCAGTACTTC. Protein product: CASSRGTGSAYEQYF.

The chain joins TRBV7-9 to TRBJ1-1, with D possibly being TRBD1 (5 bases). Germline CDR1 and CDR2: SEHNR and FQNEAQ (reference sequence). V was cut by 5 bases and J by 7 bases, with 14 bases left in between. This CDR3 is 13 amino acids long. The DNA for the CDR3 is TGTGCCAGCAGCATTGGGACGGGGCTTGAAGCTTTCTTT. It encodes CASSIGTGLEAFF.

Remarks on this clone: Other DNA sequences within the sample encode an identical CDR3. The V gene is TRBV7-9, the J gene TRBJ2-5; no clear D gene. V shed 2 bases and J shed 5 bases, with 3 bases lying between them. Germline values: CDR1 SEHNR, CDR2 FQNEAQ (reference sequence). This CDR3 region has 11 residues. The CDR3 sequence: CASSLTETQYF. CDR3 DNA sequence: TGTGCCAGCAGCTTAACGGAGACCCAGTACTTC. The full variable domain, with the rest looked up from reference TRBV7-9 and TRBJ2-5, is DTGVSQNPRHKITKRGQNVTFRCDPISEHNRLYWYRQTLGQGPEFLTYFQNEAQLEKSRLLSDRFSAERPKGSFSTLEIQRTEQGDSAMYLCASSLTETQYFGPGTRLLVL.

V usage is TRBV4-1 and J usage is TRBJ2-1; 7 bases align to TRBD1. Trimming took 4 bases from V and 4 from J; bases not matched to a gene: 7. CDR1 and CDR2 (germline): MGHRA, YSYEKL. This CDR3 comprises 15 residues. The CDR3, as DNA: TGCGCCAGCAGCCCAGACAGGGCAGATTACAATGAGCAGTTCTTC. It encodes CASSPDRADYNEQFF.

The V gene is TRBV5-1, the J gene TRBJ2-1, with D possibly being TRBD2 (5 bases). The CDR3 consists of 15 residues. CDR1 is SGHRS, CDR2 YFSETQ, per germline. Trimming left V 5 bases short and J 4 bases short, with 16 bases between. CDR3 sequence reads: CASREATGVYNEQFF. DNA of the CDR3: TGCGCCAGCAGGGAAGCAACCGGGGTTTACAATGAGCAGTTCTTC.

This chain connects TRBV7-9 to TRBJ2-1; tentatively, D is TRBD2 (6 bases). This CDR3 is built from 17 residues. Germline CDR1 is SEHNR and CDR2 is FQNEAQ (reference sequence). V lost 1 base, J lost 7 bases, and 20 bases lay in between. CDR3 region: CASSLEWSSEYGNEQFF. CDR3 coding DNA: TGTGCCAGCAGCTTAGAATGGTCTAGCGAATACGGGAATGAGCAGTTCTTC. Drawing the rest from reference TRBV7-9 and TRBJ2-1, the complete variable domain is DTGVSQNPRHKITKRGQNVTFRCDPISEHNRLYWYRQTLGQGPEFLTYFQNEAQLEKSRLLSDRFSAERPKGSFSTLEIQRTEQGDSAMYLCASSLEWSSEYGNEQFFGPGTRLTVL.

This chain connects TRBV6-6 to TRBJ2-7; 7 nucleotides line up with TRBD1. Germline CDR1 and CDR2: MNHNY and SVGAGI (reference sequence). The CDR3 has 16 amino acids. The V gene end was trimmed by 2 bases and the J gene end by 2 bases; junction bases not matched to a gene: 9. The CDR3 DNA sequence: TGTGCCAGCAGTTACAATCCTACGCAGGGGGCCTACGAGCAGTACTTC. Amino acids: CASSYNPTQGAYEQYF.

This clone was counted once. V is TRBV19 and J is TRBJ1-2; 8 bases align to TRBD1. Germline V gene data show CDR1 as LNHDA and CDR2 as SQIVND (reference sequence). Losses at the gene ends were 7 bases for V and 3 bases for J; bases not matched to a gene: 4. The CDR3 is made up of 13 amino acids. The CDR3 spells CASTETGDYGYTF. The CDR3 bases are TGTGCCAGTACCGAGACAGGGGACTATGGCTACACCTTC.

This chain links TRBV4-3 with TRBJ2-3; TRBD1 might be the D (6 bases). There are 16 residues in the CDR3. Trimming cost V 1 base and J 1 base, with 12 bases left between them. CDR1 is LGHNA, CDR2 YSLEER, per germline. The CDR3 DNA sequence: TGCGCCAGCAGCCAAGGGCCGACAGGTGGCACAGATACGCAGTATTTT. Translated: CASSQGPTGGTDTQYF.

On this clone: This same CDR3 is encoded by further DNA sequences in the sample. V is TRBV9 and J is TRBJ2-2; D uncertain. Trimming pared 1 base from V and 6 bases from J, leaving 4 bases between. Germline V CDR1 and CDR2: SGDLS, YYNGEE. CDR3 length: 12 amino acids. CDR3 in DNA: TGTGCCAGCAGCGTACTAGCCGGGGAGCTGTTTTTT. Encoded protein: CASSVLAGELFF.

The chain has TRBV13 and TRBJ2-1; D is unresolved. CDR3 length: 14 amino acids. V was shortened by 5 bases and J by 3 bases, with 11 bases between the two germline ends. Germline values: CDR1 PRHDT, CDR2 FYEKMQ (reference sequence). The CDR3 bases are TGTGCCAGCAGCCTCACGGCCAACTACAATGAGCAGTTCTTC. This codes for CASSLTANYNEQFF.

V usage is TRBV27 and J usage is TRBJ2-1; the match to TRBD2 covers 8 bases. Germline lookup yields CDR1 MNHEY and CDR2 SMNVEV (reference sequence). The CDR3 spans 16 residues. J lost 3 bases, V lost 6 bases, and 10 bases had no gene match. The CDR3 loop reads CASRLYSGTVYNEQFF. In nucleotides, the CDR3 is TGTGCCAGCAGACTATATAGCGGGACGGTCTACAATGAGCAGTTCTTC.

The V gene is TRBV14, the J gene TRBJ2-2, with 10 bases identical to TRBD1. The CDR3 is 15 residues long. CDR1 is SGHDN, CDR2 FVKESK, per germline. The V segment lost 6 bases and the J segment 4 bases; nucleotides outside the gene matches: 5. Here the CDR3 DNA reads TGTGCCAGCAGACCGACAGGGGGCCTCACCGGGGAGCTGTTTTTT. Protein: CASRPTGGLTGELFF.

In regard to this clone: Other DNA sequences in the same sample also yield this CDR3. The gene calls are TRBV7-9 and TRBJ2-7; D remains unclear. The V and J ends lost 3 bases and 2 bases respectively, with 8 bases between them. The CDR3 covers 13 residues. Germline CDR1 reads SEHNR; CDR2 reads FQNEAQ (reference sequence). Written as DNA, the CDR3 is TGTGCCAGCAGCTTGGGCTCGACCTACGAGCAGTACTTC. Protein sequence: CASSLGSTYEQYF.

The chain carries TRBV6-5 and TRBJ2-1; 9 bases align to TRBD2. J gave up 6 bases and V 2 bases, and 5 bases lay outside the gene matches. In germline, CDR1 is MNHEY, CDR2 SVGAGI. CDR3 length: 15 amino acids. The CDR3 DNA reads as TGTGCCAGCAGTTACATAGCGGGAGAGATCAATGAGCAGTTCTTC. Translation: CASSYIAGEINEQFF.

This clone appeared a single time. The chain couples TRBV5-4 to TRBJ2-7, with a weak D call TRBD2 (6 bases). Germline V lookup: CDR1 SGHNT, CDR2 YYREEE (reference sequence). V lost 4 bases and J 5 bases, leaving 13 bases between the germline ends. CDR3 length: 13 amino acids. Written as DNA, the CDR3 is TGTGCCAGCAGCCTGGACTACCGGCACGAGCAGTACTTC. It codes for CASSLDYRHEQYF.